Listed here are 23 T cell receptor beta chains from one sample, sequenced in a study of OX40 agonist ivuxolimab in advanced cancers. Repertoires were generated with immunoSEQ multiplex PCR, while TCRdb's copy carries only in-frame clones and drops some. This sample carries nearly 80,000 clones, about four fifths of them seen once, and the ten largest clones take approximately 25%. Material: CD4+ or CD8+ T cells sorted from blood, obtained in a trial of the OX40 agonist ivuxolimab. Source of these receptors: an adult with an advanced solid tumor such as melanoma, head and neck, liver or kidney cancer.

CDR3 bases: TGTGCCAGCAGCTTGCAACACTATAATGAAAAACTGTTTTTT. Translating gives CASSLQHYNEKLFF. V gene TRBV5-8 combines with J gene TRBJ1-4; D unresolved. V lost 1 base to trimming and J lost 4 bases, with 8 bases between them. Per germline, CDR1 SGHTS and CDR2 YDEGEE. This CDR3 has 14 amino acids.

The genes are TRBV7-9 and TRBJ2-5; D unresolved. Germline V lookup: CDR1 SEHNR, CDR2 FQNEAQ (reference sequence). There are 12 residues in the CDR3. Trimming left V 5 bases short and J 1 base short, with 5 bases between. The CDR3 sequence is CASSPPQETQYF. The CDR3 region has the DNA TGTGCCAGCAGCCCCCCCCAAGAGACCCAGTACTTC.

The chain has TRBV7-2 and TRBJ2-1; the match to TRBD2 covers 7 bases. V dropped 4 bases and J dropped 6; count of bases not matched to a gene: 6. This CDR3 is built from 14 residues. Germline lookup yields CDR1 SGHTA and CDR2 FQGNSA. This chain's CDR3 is CASSSRLAANEQFF. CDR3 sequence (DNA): TGTGCCAGCAGCTCCCGTCTAGCGGCCAATGAGCAGTTCTTC.

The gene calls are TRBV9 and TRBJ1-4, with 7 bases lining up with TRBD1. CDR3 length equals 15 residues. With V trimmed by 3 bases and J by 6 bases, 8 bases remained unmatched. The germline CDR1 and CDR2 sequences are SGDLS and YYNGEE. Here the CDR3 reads CASSARQGGDEKLFF. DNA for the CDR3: TGTGCCAGCAGCGCCCGACAGGGCGGGGATGAAAAACTGTTTTTT.

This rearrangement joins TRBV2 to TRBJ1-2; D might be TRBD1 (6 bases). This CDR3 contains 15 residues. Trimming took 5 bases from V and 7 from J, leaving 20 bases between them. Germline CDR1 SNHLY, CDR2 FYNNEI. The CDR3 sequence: CASSRFTGTAGGYTF. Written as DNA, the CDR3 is TGTGCCAGCAGTCGATTCACAGGGACGGCCGGTGGCTACACCTTC.

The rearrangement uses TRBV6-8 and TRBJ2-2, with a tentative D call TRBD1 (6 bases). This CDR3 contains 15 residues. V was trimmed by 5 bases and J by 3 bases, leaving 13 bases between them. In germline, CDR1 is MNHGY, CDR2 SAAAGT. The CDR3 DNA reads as TGTGCCAGCAGTAACACAGGGATTTACACCGGGGAGCTGTTTTTT. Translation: CASSNTGIYTGELFF.

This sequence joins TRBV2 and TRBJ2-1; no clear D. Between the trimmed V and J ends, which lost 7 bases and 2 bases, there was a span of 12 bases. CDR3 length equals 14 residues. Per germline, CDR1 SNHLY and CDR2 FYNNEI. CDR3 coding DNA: TGTGCCAGCAAGGAGCAAATGACCTACAATGAGCAGTTCTTC. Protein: CASKEQMTYNEQFF.

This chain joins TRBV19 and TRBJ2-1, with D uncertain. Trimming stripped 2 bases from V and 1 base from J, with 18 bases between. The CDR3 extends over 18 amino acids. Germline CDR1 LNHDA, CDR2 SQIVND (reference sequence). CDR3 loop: CASSISPTRSLSYNEQFF. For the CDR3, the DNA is TGTGCCAGTAGTATATCCCCAACGCGGTCGCTTTCCTACAATGAGCAGTTCTTC.

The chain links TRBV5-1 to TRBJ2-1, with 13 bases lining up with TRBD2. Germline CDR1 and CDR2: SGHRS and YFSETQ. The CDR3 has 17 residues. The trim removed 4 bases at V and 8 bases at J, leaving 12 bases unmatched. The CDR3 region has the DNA TGCGCCAGCAGCCCGGGACTAGCGGGATTTGAGAAGGATGAGCAGTTCTTC. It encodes CASSPGLAGFEKDEQFF.

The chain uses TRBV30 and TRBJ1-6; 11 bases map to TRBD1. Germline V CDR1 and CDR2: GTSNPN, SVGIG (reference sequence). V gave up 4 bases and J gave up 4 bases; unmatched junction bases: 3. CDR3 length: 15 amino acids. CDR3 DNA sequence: TGTGCCTGGACTGGACAGGGGGCTTATAATTCACCCCTCCACTTT. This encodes CAWTGQGAYNSPLHF.

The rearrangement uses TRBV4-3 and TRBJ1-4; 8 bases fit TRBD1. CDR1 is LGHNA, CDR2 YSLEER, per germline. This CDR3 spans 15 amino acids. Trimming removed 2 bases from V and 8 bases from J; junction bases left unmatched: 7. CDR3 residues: CASSQRTGWSEKLFF. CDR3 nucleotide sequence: TGCGCCAGCAGCCAACGGACAGGGTGGTCGGAAAAACTGTTTTTT.

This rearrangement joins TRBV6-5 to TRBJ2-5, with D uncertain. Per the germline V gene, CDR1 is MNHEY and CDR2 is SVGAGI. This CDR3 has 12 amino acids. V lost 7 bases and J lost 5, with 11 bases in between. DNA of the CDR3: TGTGCCAGCACTAATACGGCGGAGACCCAGTACTTC. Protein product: CASTNTAETQYF.

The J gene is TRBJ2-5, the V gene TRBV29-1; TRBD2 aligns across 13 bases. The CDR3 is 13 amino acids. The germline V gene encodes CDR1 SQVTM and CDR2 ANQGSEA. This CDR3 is CNSGLAGAETQYF. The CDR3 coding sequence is TGCAACAGTGGACTAGCGGGAGCCGAGACCCAGTACTTC.

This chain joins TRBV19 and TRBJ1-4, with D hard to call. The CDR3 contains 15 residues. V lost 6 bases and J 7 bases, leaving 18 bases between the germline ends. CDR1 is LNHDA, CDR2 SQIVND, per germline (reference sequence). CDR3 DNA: TGTGCCAGTAGGCGGGGTACAACGAGGGTTGAAAAACTGTTTTTT. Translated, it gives CASRRGTTRVEKLFF.

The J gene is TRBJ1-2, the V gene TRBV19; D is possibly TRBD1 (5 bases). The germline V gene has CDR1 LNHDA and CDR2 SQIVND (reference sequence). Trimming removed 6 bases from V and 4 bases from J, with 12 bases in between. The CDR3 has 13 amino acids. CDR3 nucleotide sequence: TGTGCCAGTAGAACCGGGACTTTCTATGGCTACACCTTC. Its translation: CASRTGTFYGYTF.

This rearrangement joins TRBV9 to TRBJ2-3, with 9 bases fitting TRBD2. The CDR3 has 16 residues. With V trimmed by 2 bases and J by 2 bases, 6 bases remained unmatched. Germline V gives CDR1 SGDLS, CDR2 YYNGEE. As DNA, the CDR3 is TGTGCCAGCAGCGTCCTAGCGGGGAACCCCACAGATACGCAGTATTTT. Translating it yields CASSVLAGNPTDTQYF.

CDR3 DNA: TGTGCCAGTAGTATTGGGGGATTCATGAACACTGAAGCTTTCTTT. Its protein is CASSIGGFMNTEAFF. This chain links TRBV19 with TRBJ1-1; D might be TRBD1 (5 bases). V lost 3 bases and J 0 bases, leaving 11 bases between the germline ends. CDR1 and CDR2 from the germline V gene are LNHDA and SQIVND (reference sequence). CDR3 length: 15 residues.

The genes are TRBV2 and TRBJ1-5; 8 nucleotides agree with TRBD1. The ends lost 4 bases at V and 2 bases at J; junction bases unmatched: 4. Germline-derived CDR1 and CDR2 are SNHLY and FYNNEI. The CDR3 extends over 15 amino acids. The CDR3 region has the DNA TGTGCCAGCAGTGGGTTGACAGGGGGCAATCAGCCCCAGCATTTT. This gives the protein CASSGLTGGNQPQHF.

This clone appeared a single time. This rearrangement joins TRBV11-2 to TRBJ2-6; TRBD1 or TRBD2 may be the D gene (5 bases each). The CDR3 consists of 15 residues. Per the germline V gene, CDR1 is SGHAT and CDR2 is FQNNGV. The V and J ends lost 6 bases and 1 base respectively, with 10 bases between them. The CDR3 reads CASRRGDSGANVLTF. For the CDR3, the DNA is TGTGCCAGCAGACGAGGGGATTCTGGGGCCAACGTCCTGACTTTC.

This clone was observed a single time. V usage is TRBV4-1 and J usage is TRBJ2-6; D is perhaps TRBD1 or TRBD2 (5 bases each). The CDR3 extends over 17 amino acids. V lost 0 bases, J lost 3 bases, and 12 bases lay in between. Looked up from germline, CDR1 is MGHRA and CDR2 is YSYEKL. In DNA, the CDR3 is TGCGCCAGCAGCCAAGATCTCAAGGGGAGTGGGGCCAACGTCCTGACTTTC. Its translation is CASSQDLKGSGANVLTF.

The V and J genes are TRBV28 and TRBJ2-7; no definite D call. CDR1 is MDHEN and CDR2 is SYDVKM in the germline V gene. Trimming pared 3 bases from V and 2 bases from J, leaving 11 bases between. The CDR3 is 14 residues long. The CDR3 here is CASSLVTATYEQYF. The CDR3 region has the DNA TGTGCCAGCAGTTTGGTAACAGCTACCTACGAGCAGTACTTC.

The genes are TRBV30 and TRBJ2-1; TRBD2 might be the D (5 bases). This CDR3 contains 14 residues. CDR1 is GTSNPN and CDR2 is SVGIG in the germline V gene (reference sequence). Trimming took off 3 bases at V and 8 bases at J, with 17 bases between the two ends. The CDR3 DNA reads TGTGCCTGGAGCCCCGGGATGGAGGCCCATGAGCAGTTCTTC. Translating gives CAWSPGMEAHEQFF. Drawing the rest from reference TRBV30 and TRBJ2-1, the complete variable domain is SQTIHQWPATLVQPVGSPLSLECTVEGTSNPNLYWYRQAAGRGLQLLFYSVGIGQISSEVPQNLSASRPQDRQFILSSKKLLLSDSGFYLCAWSPGMEAHEQFFGPGTRLTVL.

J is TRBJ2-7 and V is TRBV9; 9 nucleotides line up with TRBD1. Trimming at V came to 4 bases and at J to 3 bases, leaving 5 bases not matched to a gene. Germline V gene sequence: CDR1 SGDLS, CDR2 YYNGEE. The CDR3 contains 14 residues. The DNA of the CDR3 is TGTGCCAGCAGCTCAGGACAGGGGCGCTACGAGCAGTACTTC. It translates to CASSSGQGRYEQYF.